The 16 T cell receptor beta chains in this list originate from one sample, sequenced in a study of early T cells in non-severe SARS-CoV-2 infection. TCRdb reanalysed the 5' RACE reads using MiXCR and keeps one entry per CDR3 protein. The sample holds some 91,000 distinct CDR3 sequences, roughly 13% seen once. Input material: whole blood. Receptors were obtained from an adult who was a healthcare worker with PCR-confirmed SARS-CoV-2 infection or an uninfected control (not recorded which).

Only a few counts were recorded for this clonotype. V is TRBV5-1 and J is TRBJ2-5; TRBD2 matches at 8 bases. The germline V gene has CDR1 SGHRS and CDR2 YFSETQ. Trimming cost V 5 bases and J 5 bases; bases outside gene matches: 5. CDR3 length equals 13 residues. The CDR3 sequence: CASRGGGLETQYF. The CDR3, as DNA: TGCGCCAGCAGAGGCGGGGGGTTGGAGACCCAGTACTTC.

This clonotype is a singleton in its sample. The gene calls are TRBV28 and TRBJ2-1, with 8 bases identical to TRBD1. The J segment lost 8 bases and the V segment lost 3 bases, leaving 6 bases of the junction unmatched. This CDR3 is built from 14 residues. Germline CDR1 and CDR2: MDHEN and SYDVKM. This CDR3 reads CASSLDRVDDEQFF. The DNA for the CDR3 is TGTGCCAGCAGTTTGGACAGGGTAGACGATGAGCAGTTCTTC. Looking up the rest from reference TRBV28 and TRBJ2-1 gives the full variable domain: DVKVTQSSRYLVKRTGEKVFLECVQDMDHENMFWYRQDPGLGLRLIYFSYDVKMKEKGDIPEGYSVSREKKERFSLILESASTNQTSMYLCASSLDRVDDEQFFGPGTRLTVL.

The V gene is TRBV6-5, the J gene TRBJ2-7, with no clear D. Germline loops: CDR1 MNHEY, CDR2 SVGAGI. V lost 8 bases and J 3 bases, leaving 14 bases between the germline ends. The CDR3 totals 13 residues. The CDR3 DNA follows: TGTGCCAGCCGGCAGGCTTCACACTACGAGCAGTACTTC. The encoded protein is CASRQASHYEQYF.

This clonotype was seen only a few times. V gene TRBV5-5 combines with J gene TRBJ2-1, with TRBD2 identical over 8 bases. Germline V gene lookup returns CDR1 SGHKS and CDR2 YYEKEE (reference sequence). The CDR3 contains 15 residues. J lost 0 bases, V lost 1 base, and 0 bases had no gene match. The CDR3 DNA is TGTGCCAGCAGCTTGACTAGCGGCTCCTACAATGAGCAGTTCTTC. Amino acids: CASSLTSGSYNEQFF. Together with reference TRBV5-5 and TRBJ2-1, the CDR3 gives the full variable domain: DAGVTQSPTHLIKTRGQQVTLRCSPISGHKSVSWYQQVLGQGPQFIFQYYEKEERGRGNFPDRFSARQFPNYSSELNVNALLLGDSALYLCASSLTSGSYNEQFFGPGTRLTVL.

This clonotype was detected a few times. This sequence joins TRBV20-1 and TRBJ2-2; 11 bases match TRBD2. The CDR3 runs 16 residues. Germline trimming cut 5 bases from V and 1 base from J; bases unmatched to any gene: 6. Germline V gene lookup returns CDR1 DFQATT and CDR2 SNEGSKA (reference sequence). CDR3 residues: CSAPLTSGGNTGELFF. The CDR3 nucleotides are TGCAGTGCTCCCCTCACTAGCGGGGGGAACACCGGGGAGCTGTTTTTT.

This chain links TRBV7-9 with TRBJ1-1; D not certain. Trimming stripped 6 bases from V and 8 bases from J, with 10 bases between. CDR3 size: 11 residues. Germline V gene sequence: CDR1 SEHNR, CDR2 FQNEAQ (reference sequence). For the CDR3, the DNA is TGTGCCAGCAGACAAACGGGAGAAGCTTTCTTT. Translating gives CASRQTGEAFF.

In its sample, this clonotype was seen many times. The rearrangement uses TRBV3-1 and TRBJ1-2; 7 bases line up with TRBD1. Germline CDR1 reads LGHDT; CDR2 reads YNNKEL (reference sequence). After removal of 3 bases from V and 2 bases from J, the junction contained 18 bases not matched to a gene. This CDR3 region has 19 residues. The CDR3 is CASSHPQGSGTVGNYGYTF. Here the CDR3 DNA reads TGTGCCAGCAGCCACCCACAGGGGTCAGGTACCGTCGGGAACTATGGCTACACCTTC.

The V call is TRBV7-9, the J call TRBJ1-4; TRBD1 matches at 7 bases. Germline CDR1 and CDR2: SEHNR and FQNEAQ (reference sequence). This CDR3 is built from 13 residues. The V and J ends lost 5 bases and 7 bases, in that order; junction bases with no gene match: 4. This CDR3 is CASSPDRVEKLFF. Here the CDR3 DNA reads TGTGCCAGCAGCCCTGACAGGGTTGAAAAACTGTTTTTT. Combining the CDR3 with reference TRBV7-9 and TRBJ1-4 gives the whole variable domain DTGVSQNPRHKITKRGQNVTFRCDPISEHNRLYWYRQTLGQGPEFLTYFQNEAQLEKSRLLSDRFSAERPKGSFSTLEIQRTEQGDSAMYLCASSPDRVEKLFFGSGTQLSVL.

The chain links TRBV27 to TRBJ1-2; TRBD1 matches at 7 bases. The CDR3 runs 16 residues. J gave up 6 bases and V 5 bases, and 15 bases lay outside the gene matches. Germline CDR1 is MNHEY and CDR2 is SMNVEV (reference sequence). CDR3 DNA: TGTGCCAGCAGTCCCCGATCGAGGGGGCCGGAAGATGGCTACACCTTC. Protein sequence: CASSPRSRGPEDGYTF.

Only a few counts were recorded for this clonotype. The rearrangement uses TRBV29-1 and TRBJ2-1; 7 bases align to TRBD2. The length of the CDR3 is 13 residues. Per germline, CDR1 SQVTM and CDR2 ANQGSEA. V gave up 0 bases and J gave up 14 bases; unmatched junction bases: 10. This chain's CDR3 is CSVEDDAGTMEFF. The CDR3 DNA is TGCAGCGTTGAAGACGATGCCGGGACTATGGAGTTCTTC.

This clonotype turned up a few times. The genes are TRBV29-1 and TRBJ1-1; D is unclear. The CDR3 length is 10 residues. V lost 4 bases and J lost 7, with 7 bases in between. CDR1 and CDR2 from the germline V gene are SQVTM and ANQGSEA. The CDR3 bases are TGCAGCGTTGTGGGCGTTGAAGCTTTCTTT. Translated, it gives CSVVGVEAFF.

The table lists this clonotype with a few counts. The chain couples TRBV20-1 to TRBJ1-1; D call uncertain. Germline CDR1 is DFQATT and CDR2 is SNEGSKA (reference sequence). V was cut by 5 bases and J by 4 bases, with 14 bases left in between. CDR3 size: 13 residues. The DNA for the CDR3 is TGCAGTGCTCCGGTCGTGACGCGCACTGAAGCTTTCTTT. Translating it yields CSAPVVTRTEAFF.

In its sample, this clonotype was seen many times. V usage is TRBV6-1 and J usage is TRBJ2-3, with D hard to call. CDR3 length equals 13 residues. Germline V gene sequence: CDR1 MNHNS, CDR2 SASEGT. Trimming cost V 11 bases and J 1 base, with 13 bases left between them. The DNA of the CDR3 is TGTGCCGTCGAACGTGGGGGCACAGATACGCAGTATTTT. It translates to CAVERGGTDTQYF.

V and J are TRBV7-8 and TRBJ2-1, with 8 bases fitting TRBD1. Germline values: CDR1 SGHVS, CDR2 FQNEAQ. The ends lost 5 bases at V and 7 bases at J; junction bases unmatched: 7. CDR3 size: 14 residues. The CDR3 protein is CASSPRTGNNEQFF. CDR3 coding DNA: TGTGCCAGCAGCCCCCGGACAGGGAATAATGAGCAGTTCTTC. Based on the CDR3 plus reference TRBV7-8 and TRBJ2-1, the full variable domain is GAGVSQSPRYKVAKRGQDVALRCDPISGHVSLFWYQQALGQGPEFLTYFQNEAQLDKSGLPSDRFFAERPEGSVSTLKIQRTQQEDSAVYLCASSPRTGNNEQFFGPGTRLTVL.

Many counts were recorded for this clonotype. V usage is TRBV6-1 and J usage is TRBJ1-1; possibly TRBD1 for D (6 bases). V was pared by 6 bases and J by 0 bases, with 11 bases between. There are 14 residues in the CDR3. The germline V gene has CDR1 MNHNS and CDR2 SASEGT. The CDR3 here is CASSRGSMNTEAFF. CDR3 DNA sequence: TGTGCCAGCAGCAGGGGTAGCATGAACACTGAAGCTTTCTTT.

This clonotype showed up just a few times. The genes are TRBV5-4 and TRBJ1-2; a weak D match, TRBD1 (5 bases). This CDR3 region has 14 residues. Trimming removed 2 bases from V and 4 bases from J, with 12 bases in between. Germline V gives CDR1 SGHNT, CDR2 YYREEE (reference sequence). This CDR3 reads CASSFGRGGYGYTF. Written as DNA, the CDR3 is TGTGCCAGCAGCTTCGGTCGCGGGGGCTATGGCTACACCTTC.